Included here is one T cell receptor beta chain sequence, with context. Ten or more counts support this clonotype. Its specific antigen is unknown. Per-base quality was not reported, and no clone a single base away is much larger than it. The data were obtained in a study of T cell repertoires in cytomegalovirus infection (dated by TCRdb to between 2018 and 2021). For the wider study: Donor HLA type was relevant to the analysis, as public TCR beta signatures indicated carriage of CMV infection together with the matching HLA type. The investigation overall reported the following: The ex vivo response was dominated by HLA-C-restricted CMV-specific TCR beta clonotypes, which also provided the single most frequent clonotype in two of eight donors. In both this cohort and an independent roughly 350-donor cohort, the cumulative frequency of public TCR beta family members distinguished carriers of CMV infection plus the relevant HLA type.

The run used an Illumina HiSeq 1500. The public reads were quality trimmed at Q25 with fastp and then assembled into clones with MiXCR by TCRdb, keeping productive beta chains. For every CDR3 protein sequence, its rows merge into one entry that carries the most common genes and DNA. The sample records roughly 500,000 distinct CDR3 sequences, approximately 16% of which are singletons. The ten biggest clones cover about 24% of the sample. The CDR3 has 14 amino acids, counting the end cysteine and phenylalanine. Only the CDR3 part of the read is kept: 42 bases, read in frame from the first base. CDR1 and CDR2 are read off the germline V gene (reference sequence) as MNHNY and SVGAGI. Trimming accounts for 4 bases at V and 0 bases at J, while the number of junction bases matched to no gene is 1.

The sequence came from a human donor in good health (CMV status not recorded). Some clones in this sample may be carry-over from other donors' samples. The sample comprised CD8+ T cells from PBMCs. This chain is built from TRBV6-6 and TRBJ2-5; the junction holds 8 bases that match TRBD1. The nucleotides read TGTGCCAGCAGTTTACAGGGGGACCAAGAGACCCAGTACTTC. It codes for CASSLQGDQETQYF.